The clone carrying this T cell receptor (beta chain) was counted a few times. Antigen unknown. The sample is drawn from a study of CD8 T cells in ankylosing spondylitis. The CDR3 extends over 13 amino acids. V shed 3 bases and J 4 bases; nucleotides not matched to a gene: 3. Germline V CDR1 and CDR2: DFQATT, SNEGSKA (reference sequence). Study results and limitations: Seemingly distinctive of ankylosing spondylitis blood was a TCR beta motif formed by eight highly homologous variants. Disease-linked clones were reportedly significantly enriched in matched ankylosing spondylitis synovial fluid.

It was by quantitative 5'-RACE with molecular barcodes that TCR beta libraries were made. TCRdb re-called the 5' RACE reads through MiXCR, storing one row per CDR3 protein. This table holds some 350,000 distinct CDR3 sequences, 14% to 15% found once. The TCR originated in a male donor with ankylosing spondylitis or in good health (not recorded which). The chain combines TRBV20-1 with TRBJ2-3; 8 positions agree with TRBD1. Sequencing was done on a sample of blood, either unsorted or a sorted T cell fraction (not recorded which). The CDR3 DNA reads as TGCAGTGCTAGTCGGACAGGGTCAGATACGCAGTATTTT. Translated: CSASRTGSDTQYF.